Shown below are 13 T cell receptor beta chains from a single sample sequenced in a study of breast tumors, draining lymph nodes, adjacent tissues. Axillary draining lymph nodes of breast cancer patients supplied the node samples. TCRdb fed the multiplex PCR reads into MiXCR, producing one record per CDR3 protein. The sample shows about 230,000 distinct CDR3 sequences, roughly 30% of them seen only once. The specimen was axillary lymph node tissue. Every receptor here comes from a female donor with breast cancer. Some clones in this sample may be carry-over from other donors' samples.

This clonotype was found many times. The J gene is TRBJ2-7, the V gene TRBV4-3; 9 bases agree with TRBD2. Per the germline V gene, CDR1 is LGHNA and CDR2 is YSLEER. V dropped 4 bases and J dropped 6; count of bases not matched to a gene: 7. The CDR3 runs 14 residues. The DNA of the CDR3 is TGCGCCAGCAGCCCCTGGGCGGGAGGGGTCGAGCAGTACTTC. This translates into CASSPWAGGVEQYF.

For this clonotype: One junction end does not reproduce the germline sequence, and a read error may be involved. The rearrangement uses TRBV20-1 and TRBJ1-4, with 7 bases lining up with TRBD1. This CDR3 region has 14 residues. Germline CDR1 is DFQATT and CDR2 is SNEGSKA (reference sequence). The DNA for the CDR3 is TGCAGTGTTAACGGCGGGACAGCCAATGCAAAACTGTTTTTT. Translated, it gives CSVNGGTANAKLFF.

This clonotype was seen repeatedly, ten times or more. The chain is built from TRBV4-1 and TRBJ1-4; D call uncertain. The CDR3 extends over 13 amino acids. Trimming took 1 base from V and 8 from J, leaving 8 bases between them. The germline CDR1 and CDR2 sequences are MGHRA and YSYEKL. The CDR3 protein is CASSQVQGEKLFF. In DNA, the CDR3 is TGCGCCAGCAGCCAAGTTCAAGGGGAAAAACTGTTTTTT.

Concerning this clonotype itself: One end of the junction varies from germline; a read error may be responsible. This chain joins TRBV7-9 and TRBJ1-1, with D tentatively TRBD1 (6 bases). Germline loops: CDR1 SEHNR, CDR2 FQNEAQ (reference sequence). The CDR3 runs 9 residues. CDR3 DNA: TGTGCCAGCAGCTTAAGGGGGGGGTGG. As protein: CASSLRGGW.

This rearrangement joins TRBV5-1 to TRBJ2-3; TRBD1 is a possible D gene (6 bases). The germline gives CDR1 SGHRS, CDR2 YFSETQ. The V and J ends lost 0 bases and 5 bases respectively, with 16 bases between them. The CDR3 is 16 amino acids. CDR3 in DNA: TGCGCCAGCAGCTTGGGGGCAGGGGCGAACCGAGATACGCAGTATTTT. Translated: CASSLGAGANRDTQYF.

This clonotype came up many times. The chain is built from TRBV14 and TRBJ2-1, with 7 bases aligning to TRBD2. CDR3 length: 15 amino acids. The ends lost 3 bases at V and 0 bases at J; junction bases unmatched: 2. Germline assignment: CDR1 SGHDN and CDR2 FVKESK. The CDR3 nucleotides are TGTGCCAGCAGCCAGAGCGGGATCTCCTACAATGAGCAGTTCTTC. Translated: CASSQSGISYNEQFF.

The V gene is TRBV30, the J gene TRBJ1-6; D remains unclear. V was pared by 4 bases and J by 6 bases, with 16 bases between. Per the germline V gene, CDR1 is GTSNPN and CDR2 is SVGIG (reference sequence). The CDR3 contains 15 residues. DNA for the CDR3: TGTGCCTGGAACCCGGGGAGGATCCCTAATTCACCCCTCCACTTT. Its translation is CAWNPGRIPNSPLHF. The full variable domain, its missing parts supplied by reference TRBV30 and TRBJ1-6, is SQTIHQWPATLVQPVGSPLSLECTVEGTSNPNLYWYRQAAGRGLQLLFYSVGIGQISSEVPQNLSASRPQDRQFILSSKKLLLSDSGFYLCAWNPGRIPNSPLHFGNGTRLTVT.

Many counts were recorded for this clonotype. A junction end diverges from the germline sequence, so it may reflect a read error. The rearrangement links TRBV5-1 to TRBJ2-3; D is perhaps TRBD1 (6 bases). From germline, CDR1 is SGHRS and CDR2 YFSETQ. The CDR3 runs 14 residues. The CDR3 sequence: CASSPGTSTDTQYF. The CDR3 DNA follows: TGTGCCAGCAGCCCCGGGACAAGCACAGATACGCAGTATTTT.

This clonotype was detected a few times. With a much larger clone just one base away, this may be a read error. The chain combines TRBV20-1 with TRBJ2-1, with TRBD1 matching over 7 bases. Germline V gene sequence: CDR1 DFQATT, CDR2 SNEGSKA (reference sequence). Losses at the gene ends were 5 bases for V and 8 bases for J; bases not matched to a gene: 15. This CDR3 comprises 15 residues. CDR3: CSALRGRDLADEQFF. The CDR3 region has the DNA TGCAGTGCTCTAAGGGGGCGCGATCTGGCAGATGAGCAGTTCTTC.

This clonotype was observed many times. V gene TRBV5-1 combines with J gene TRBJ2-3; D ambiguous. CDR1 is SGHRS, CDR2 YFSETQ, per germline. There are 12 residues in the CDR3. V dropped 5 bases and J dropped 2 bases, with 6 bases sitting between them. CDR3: CASRGITDTQYF. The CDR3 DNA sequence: TGCGCCAGCAGGGGGATCACAGATACGCAGTATTTT. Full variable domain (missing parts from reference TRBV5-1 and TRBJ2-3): KAGVTQTPRYLIKTRGQQVTLSCSPISGHRSVSWYQQTPGQGLQFLFEYFSETQRNKGNFPGRFSGRQFSNSRSEMNVSTLELGDSALYLCASRGITDTQYFGPGTRLTVL.

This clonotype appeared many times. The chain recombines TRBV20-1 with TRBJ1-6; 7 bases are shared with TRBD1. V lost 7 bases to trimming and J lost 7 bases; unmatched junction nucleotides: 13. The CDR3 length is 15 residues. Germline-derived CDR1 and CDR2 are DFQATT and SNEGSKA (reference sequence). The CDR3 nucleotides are TGCAGTGTTACAAACTCCGGGACAGTCAATTCACCCCTCCACTTT. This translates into CSVTNSGTVNSPLHF.

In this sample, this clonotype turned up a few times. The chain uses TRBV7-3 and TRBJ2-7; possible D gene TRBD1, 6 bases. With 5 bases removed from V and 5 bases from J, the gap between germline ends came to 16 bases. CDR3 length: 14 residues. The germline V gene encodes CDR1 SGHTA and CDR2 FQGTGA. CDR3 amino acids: CASSQATGLNEQYF. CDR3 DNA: TGTGCCAGCAGCCAAGCCACAGGGCTCAACGAGCAGTACTTC. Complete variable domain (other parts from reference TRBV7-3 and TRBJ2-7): GAGVSQTPSNKVTEKGKYVELRCDPISGHTALYWYRQSLGQGPEFLIYFQGTGAADDSGLPNDRFFAVRPEGSVSTLKIQRTERGDSAVYLCASSQATGLNEQYFGPGTRLTVT.

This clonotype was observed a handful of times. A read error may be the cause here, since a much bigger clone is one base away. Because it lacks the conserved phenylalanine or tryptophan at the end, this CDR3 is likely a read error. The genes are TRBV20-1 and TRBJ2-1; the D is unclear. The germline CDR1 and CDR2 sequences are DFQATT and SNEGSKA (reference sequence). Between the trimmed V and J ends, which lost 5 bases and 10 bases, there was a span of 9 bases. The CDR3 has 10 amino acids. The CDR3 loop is CSAHSREQFS. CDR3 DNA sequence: TGCAGTGCTCATAGCCGCGAGCAGTTCTCC.